This entry is about one T cell receptor (beta chain). Germline CDR1 is SGHTA and CDR2 is FQGNSA. V lost 7 bases and J lost 4; bases outside the gene matches: 8. CDR3 length: 16 residues. The data were taken from a study of blood T cell repertoires in COVID-19. The table came from immunoSEQ multiplex PCR; TCRdb's copy has only in-frame clones and leaves some out. The sample includes roughly 100,000 clones, 70% to 90% of them seen just once. The chain links TRBV7-2 to TRBJ2-2, with TRBD2 matching 11 bases. The specimen sequenced was peripheral blood. The clonotype comes from a human donor in a cohort sampled during active COVID-19. The CDR3 spells CASTPSSGGTTGELFF. The CDR3 region has the DNA TGTGCCAGCACTCCGTCTAGCGGGGGGACCACCGGGGAGCTGTTTTTT. The entire variable domain, with the rest obtained from reference TRBV7-2 and TRBJ2-2, is as follows: GAGVSQSPSNKVTEKGKDVELRCDPISGHTALYWYRQSLGQGLEFLIYFQGNSAPDKSGLPSDRFSAERTGGSVSTLTIQRTQQEDSAVYLCASTPSSGGTTGELFFGEGSRLTVL.